Described below is a single T cell receptor (beta chain) sequence and its context. There is no known antigen for this receptor. The record has no base qualities; no much larger clone is one base away. TCR CDR3 regions were amplified from genomic DNA by multiplex PCR using the deep immunoSEQ assay. Genomic DNA extracted from each cell subset was distributed evenly over all wells of several immunoSEQ 96-well plates, and each plate served as one replicate. Each replicate PCR for sorted subsets received about 0.2 ug genomic DNA, equal to roughly 33,000 T cell genomes. Purified libraries were measured with a Qubit 3.0 fluorometer, size-checked on a Bioanalyzer 2100, and measured again with the KAPA Library Quantification kit. Every immunoSEQ 96-well plate was sequenced on a separate single-read 150-cycle Illumina NextSeq 550 flow cell. Regarding the original processing steps: The immunoSEQ output contained only junctional sequences without quality scores, so filtering could not match that applied to full-length reads. To assign V/J genes and CDR3, sequences were annotated using PyIR, a Python wrapper for IgBLAST v1.9, with IMGT germline references. Reads were removed for weak V/J assignments (E-value above 1e-6), missing CDR3, stop codons, out-of-frame junctions, or ambiguous translated residues. A V3J clonotype was defined by an identical inferred V gene, J gene, and CDR3 amino acid sequence. Percentage overlap between repertoires was computed as shared unique clonotypes divided by the size of the smaller repertoire. Repertoire richness was assessed with RTK rarefaction, the Chao1 estimator, and Recon v2.1 estimates of unobserved clonotypes. OLGA was used to compute generation probabilities for all TCRbeta clonotypes that the gDNA method yielded from a handful of donors. Sourced from immuneACCESS, this table was stored by TCRdb with only in-frame sequences that have V and J called. A share of the clones is absent; for the studies checked, an unresolved V gene accounts for under half, and the remainder has no known explanation. V and J calls and clone size come straight from that table; D and trimming were deduced from the DNA. The sample records some 2.1 million clones, 95% of which are singletons. The leading ten clones occupy 0.1% to 0.15% of the sample.

The sample belongs to a study of shared clonotypes between healthy human individuals (dated by TCRdb to the early 2020s). At the level of the whole study: The cohort comprised two women and a few men aged 18 to 49 years. For each donor, CD4 naive and CD4 memory were each run on three plates, CD8 naive on two plates, and CD8 memory on one plate. To estimate repertoire size and how much clonotype sharing occurs between individuals, the study deeply sequenced the blood TCR repertoires of 4 to 6 healthy adults. To increase sequencing depth and limit assay-specific biases, different laboratories used diverse techniques to prepare libraries and sequence TCR repertoires. Leukapheresis yielded between about 0.9 and 10 billion PBMCs per donor. What the study reported, not specific to this receptor: Even with the large sequencing depth, rarefaction of the sorted-subset datasets indicated that sequencing was incomplete. Compared with non-shared clonotypes, clonotypes shared by all four sorted-subset donors had higher generation probabilities. Naive subsets generally had larger estimated clonotype richness than memory subsets did. Sampling was restricted to blood, and TCR repertoires in tissue are likely to differ from TCR repertoires in blood. The genetic and exposure-history diversity represented was limited by the small number of donors. Across a handful of donors, around 5% of naive CD4, approximately 4% of naive CD8, about 2.3% of memory CD4, and 0.4% of memory CD8 clonotypes were shared. Based on pairwise subsampling, the degree of clonotype sharing among donors was expected to be affected by sequencing depth.

The donors were healthy, HIV-negative adults who had no recently reported acute infections or vaccinations. Every donor was a Caucasian adult living in Nashville, Tennessee, USA. CD4+ T cells were enriched by magnetic negative selection; naive cells were then positively selected on CD45RA, and the negative fraction formed the memory subset. Blood was obtained by leukapheresis, after which PBMCs were separated by Ficoll-Histopaque density gradient centrifugation and cryopreserved in liquid nitrogen vapor phase. Purity and quantity of every magnetically sorted T cell population were checked by analytical flow cytometry. Each sorted fraction had its genomic DNA isolated and then quantified by UV absorbance on a Nanodrop 2000c. V is clipped by 10 bases and J by 4 bases, and the sequence between their germline boundaries is 19 bases long. Counted from cysteine to phenylalanine, this CDR3 has 14 amino acids. Just CDR3 DNA is preserved here, 42 bases in frame from base 1. CDR1 and CDR2 are drawn from the germline V gene: ENHRY, SYGVKD.

The rearrangement combines TRBV10-3 with TRBJ1-2; the D gene is perhaps TRBD1, on 6 matching bases. Sequencing was performed on naive CD4+ T cells sorted from blood. The sample's cell subset or site label is to be understood as: CD45RA+ positively selected. The clonotype comes from a man younger than 35 in good health. The nucleotides read TGTGCCACCAGGGCCCCGACAGGATCCTATGGCTACACCTTC. It translates to CATRAPTGSYGYTF.